One sample yielded the 5 T cell receptor beta chains listed below, sequenced in a study of CD8+ T cells in alopecia areata. It was cDNA, reverse transcribed from extracted RNA, that served as the sequencing template. Profiling relied on immunoSEQ multiplex PCR, and the TCRdb table lists in-frame clones only, not all of them. The sample has fewer than 110,000 clones, about 60% seen once; the top ten hold around 9%. The material sequenced was CD4+ T cells sorted from blood. These receptor sequences come from a human donor in good health.

The rearrangement uses TRBV18 and TRBJ1-1, with no clear D. CDR1 and CDR2 (germline): KGHSH, LQKENI. Trimming left V 5 bases short and J 0 bases short, with 16 bases between. The CDR3 is made up of 16 amino acids. The CDR3 coding sequence is TGTGCCAGCTCAAACTCTGGACCGCATTTGAACACTGAAGCTTTCTTT. It is translated as CASSNSGPHLNTEAFF.

A few counts support this clone. This chain connects TRBV6-5 to TRBJ1-2, with 12 nucleotides matching TRBD1. J gave up 4 bases and V 5 bases, and 5 bases lay outside the gene matches. This CDR3 region has 15 residues. Looked up from germline, CDR1 is MNHEY and CDR2 is SVGAGI. Here the CDR3 DNA reads TGTGCCAGCAGTGGGACAGGGGGCACAGGCTATGGCTACACCTTC. It specifies CASSGTGGTGYGYTF.

This sequence joins TRBV11-2 and TRBJ2-7, with TRBD1 matching 12 bases. V lost 5 bases and J lost 7; bases outside the gene matches: 3. The CDR3 has 13 residues. Germline assignment: CDR1 SGHAT and CDR2 FQNNGV. CDR3 in DNA: TGTGCCAGCAGCCGGGACAGGGGGCGAGAGCAGTACTTC. This translates into CASSRDRGREQYF.

This clone showed up just a few times. V and J are TRBV5-1 and TRBJ1-4; D unclear. Germline V CDR1 and CDR2: SGHRS, YFSETQ. This CDR3 spans 16 amino acids. Trimming pared 3 bases from V and 8 bases from J, leaving 20 bases between. Here the CDR3 reads CASSWGSWALNEKLFF. As DNA, the CDR3 is TGCGCCAGCAGCTGGGGTTCGTGGGCCCTTAACGAAAAACTGTTTTTT. The entire variable domain, with the rest obtained from reference TRBV5-1 and TRBJ1-4, is as follows: KAGVTQTPRYLIKTRGQQVTLSCSPISGHRSVSWYQQTPGQGLQFLFEYFSETQRNKGNFPGRFSGRQFSNSRSEMNVSTLELGDSALYLCASSWGSWALNEKLFFGSGTQLSVL.

The genes are TRBV27 and TRBJ2-7, with no clear D. The V gene lost 6 bases and the J gene lost 4 bases, with 7 bases spanning the gap. This CDR3 is 11 amino acids long. In germline, CDR1 is MNHEY, CDR2 SMNVEV (reference sequence). The CDR3 reads CASSHRYEQYF. Here the CDR3 DNA reads TGTGCCAGCAGCCACCGATACGAGCAGTACTTC.